This TCR beta chain stems from a study of T cell repertoires and HLA-DP antigens. Study overall: Donor ages ranged from 18-to-29 to 60-to-69; two men, one woman.

With regard to this clone: The antigen remains unidentified.

Study outcomes and limitations: A non-physiological HeLa system presented antigen to total CD4+ responders.

Germline V gene data show CDR1 as MGHDK and CDR2 as SYGVNS. The CDR3 extends over 17 amino acids. V was pared by 3 bases and J by 0 bases, with 14 bases between. The PCR primers covered 54 TRBV and 13 TRBJ segments. Here immunoSEQ multiplex PCR was the method, and the copy in TCRdb shows in-frame clones only, minus some. The sample contains 75,000 to 90,000 clones, about 89% of which appear only once. Source material: CD4+ T cells from PBMCs. The receptor was isolated from a man aged 45-60 years in good health and CMV-seronegative. The rearrangement uses TRBV25-1 and TRBJ1-4; possibly TRBD1 for D (6 bases). The CDR3, as DNA: TGTGCCAGCAGTGACGGGGGGCAGCCTGCAACTAATGAAAAACTGTTTTTT. Translated: CASSDGGQPATNEKLFF.